The 24 T cell receptor beta chains listed next were all sequenced from one sample in a study of T cells after yellow fever vaccination. In TCRdb, the 5' RACE reads were re-called with MiXCR into one record per CDR3 protein. The sample has 200,000 to 300,000 distinct CDR3 sequences, roughly 6.8% seen once. The material was CD4+ T cells sorted from PBMCs, obtained on the day of the yellow fever booster vaccination. These receptors originate from a young man who received the YFV17D yellow fever vaccine.

This clonotype showed up just a few times. The chain joins TRBV18 to TRBJ2-5, with 7 bases matching TRBD1. CDR1 is KGHSH, CDR2 LQKENI, per germline. The CDR3 extends over 13 amino acids. J lost 5 bases, V lost 6 bases, and 6 bases had no gene match. CDR3 sequence reads: CASSLGQEETQYF. The CDR3 DNA is TGTGCCAGCTCTCTCGGACAGGAGGAGACCCAGTACTTC. The whole variable domain, filled in from reference TRBV18 and TRBJ2-5, reads NAGVMQNPRHLVRRRGQEARLRCSPMKGHSHVYWYRQLPEEGLKFMVYLQKENIIDESGMPKERFSAEFPKEGPSILRIQQVVRGDSAAYFCASSLGQEETQYFGPGTRLLVL.

The chain couples TRBV14 to TRBJ1-4; D is uncertain. CDR1 is SGHDN and CDR2 is FVKESK in the germline V gene. This CDR3 comprises 13 residues. The germline V and J ends were trimmed by 2 bases and 8 bases, with 9 bases remaining between them. Written as DNA, the CDR3 is TGTGCCAGCAGCCAAAGGCGGGGAGAAAAACTGTTTTTT. Its translation is CASSQRRGEKLFF.

This clonotype came up a few times. The junction shows a germline mismatch at one end, possibly a read error. The chain links TRBV7-8 to TRBJ2-7; possibly TRBD1 or TRBD2 for D (5 bases each). The CDR3 runs 18 residues. Per the germline V gene, CDR1 is SGHVS and CDR2 is FQNEAQ. CDR3 amino acids: CASSIAPSVRDRYYEQYF. CDR3 nucleotide sequence: TGTGCCAGCAGCATAGCCCCCTCTGTTCGGGACCGTTATTACGAGCAGTACTTC. The full variable domain, rest sourced from reference TRBV7-8 and TRBJ2-7, is GAGVSQSPRYKVAKRGQDVALRCDPISGHVSLFWYQQALGQGPEFLTYFQNEAQLDKSGLPSDRFFAERPEGSVSTLKIQRTQQEDSAVYLCASSIAPSVRDRYYEQYFGPGTRLTVT.

This clonotype has only a few counts. The rearrangement links TRBV20-1 to TRBJ2-5; possibly TRBD1 for D (5 bases). From germline, CDR1 is DFQATT and CDR2 SNEGSKA (reference sequence). Between the trimmed V and J ends, which lost 1 base and 2 bases, there was a span of 11 bases. The CDR3 has 14 amino acids. Here the CDR3 reads CSARVRTLQETQYF. The DNA of the CDR3 is TGCAGTGCTAGAGTCAGGACATTGCAAGAGACCCAGTACTTC.

The V and J genes are TRBV24-1 and TRBJ1-1, with unresolved D. Per germline, CDR1 KGHDR and CDR2 SFDVKD. This CDR3 is 15 amino acids long. V dropped 3 bases and J dropped 3 bases, with 13 bases sitting between them. This chain's CDR3 is CATSDPRQADTEAFF. In nucleotides, the CDR3 is TGTGCCACCAGTGATCCTCGCCAAGCGGACACTGAAGCTTTCTTT.

On this clonotype itself: A much bigger clone sits one base away, suggesting this may be a read error. The rearrangement joins TRBV4-2 to TRBJ1-2; no clear D gene. Per the germline V gene, CDR1 is LGHNA and CDR2 is YNFKEQ. This CDR3 region has 13 residues. The V end lost 8 bases, the J end lost 5 bases, and 15 bases lay between the germline ends. CDR3 loop: CASGPGGLYGYTF. The CDR3 nucleotides read TGTGCCAGCGGCCCCGGTGGGCTGTATGGCTACACCTTC.

In its sample, this clonotype was seen a few times. The chain recombines TRBV9 with TRBJ2-1; possibly TRBD2 for D (6 bases). Germline values: CDR1 SGDLS, CDR2 YYNGEE. Trimming took off 0 bases at V and 5 bases at J, with 18 bases between the two ends. The CDR3 has 17 residues. CDR3 nucleotide sequence: TGTGCCAGCAGCGTAGCTGGGACTCCTATTTTGGACAATGAGCAGTTCTTC. Translated, it gives CASSVAGTPILDNEQFF.

This clonotype came up many times. CDR3 protein: CASSPEGNTEAFF. DNA of the CDR3: TGCGCCAGCAGCCCCGAGGGGAACACTGAAGCTTTCTTT. The chain links TRBV5-1 to TRBJ1-1, with D unclear. V lost 4 bases to trimming and J lost 1 base, with 8 bases between them. The CDR3 has 13 residues. Germline V CDR1 and CDR2: SGHRS, YFSETQ.

V and J are TRBV7-2 and TRBJ2-7; 7 bases align to TRBD2. V shed 6 bases, J shed 7 bases, and the junction held 12 bases outside the gene matches. The CDR3 runs to 14 residues. Germline lookup yields CDR1 SGHTA and CDR2 FQGNSA. The CDR3 DNA is TGTGCCAGCAGTTCTGGGAGGGCCGGGGGTGAGCAGTACTTC. It codes for CASSSGRAGGEQYF.

A note on this clonotype: With a much larger clone just one base away, this may be a read error. V gene TRBV2 combines with J gene TRBJ2-7; D is possibly TRBD2 (6 bases). Trimming stripped 3 bases from V and 3 bases from J, with 12 bases between. Germline CDR1 and CDR2: SNHLY and FYNNEI. This CDR3 has 14 residues. The CDR3 protein is CASSEDGRFYEQYF. CDR3 in DNA: TGTGCCAGCAGTGAGGACGGGAGATTCTACGAGCAGTACTTC. Variable domain in full (rest from reference TRBV2 and TRBJ2-7): EPEVTQTPSHQVTQMGQEVILRCVPISNHLYFYWYRQILGQKVEFLVSFYNNEISEKSEIFDDQFSVERPDGSNFTLKIRSTKLEDSAMYFCASSEDGRFYEQYFGPGTRLTVT.

In this sample, this clonotype turned up a few times. The chain combines TRBV12-3 or TRBV12-4 with TRBJ2-7; unclear D gene. Trimming shortened V by 5 bases and J by 7 bases, and 12 bases separated the two germline ends. The CDR3 consists of 12 residues. The DNA for the CDR3 is TGTGCCAGCAGTCGTAACTCCGGGGAGCAGTACTTC. This encodes CASSRNSGEQYF.

This clonotype was seen a few times. This sequence joins TRBV6-1 and TRBJ2-7, with D unresolved. The V end was cut by 7 bases, the J end by 3 bases, with 16 bases between. This CDR3 comprises 14 residues. Germline V gives CDR1 MNHNS, CDR2 SASEGT. CDR3 nucleotides: TGTGCCAGCACCGCGCGAATACTACACTACGAGCAGTACTTC. Amino acid sequence: CASTARILHYEQYF.

The CDR3 DNA follows: TGCAGTGCGCCCGCAGGGCCCTATGGCTACACCTTC. This translates into CSAPAGPYGYTF. V gene TRBV20-1 combines with J gene TRBJ1-2; TRBD1 is a possible D gene (5 bases). This CDR3 contains 12 residues. Germline values: CDR1 DFQATT, CDR2 SNEGSKA (reference sequence). Trimming took off 6 bases at V and 4 bases at J, with 12 bases between the two ends.

This clonotype was seen ten or more times. V gene TRBV3-1 combines with J gene TRBJ2-7, with 8 bases identical to TRBD1. This CDR3 spans 15 amino acids. The V gene end was trimmed by 4 bases and the J gene end by 3 bases; junction bases not matched to a gene: 8. The germline V gene encodes CDR1 LGHDT and CDR2 YNNKEL (reference sequence). This CDR3 is CASSPPRTGYYEQYF. The CDR3 bases are TGTGCCAGCAGCCCTCCTAGGACAGGGTACTACGAGCAGTACTTC.

V usage is TRBV10-3 and J usage is TRBJ2-6; D not resolved. Trimming shortened V by 4 bases and J by 3 bases, and 7 bases separated the two germline ends. The CDR3 consists of 14 residues. Germline V gene lookup returns CDR1 ENHRY and CDR2 SYGVKD. The chain's CDR3 is CAISGESGANVLTF. The CDR3, as DNA: TGTGCCATCAGTGGGGAAAGTGGGGCCAACGTCCTGACTTTC.

This clonotype showed up just a few times. The chain combines TRBV5-5 with TRBJ2-5; D remains ambiguous. V was clipped by 0 bases and J by 9 bases, with 15 bases between them. This CDR3 is 14 amino acids long. Germline V lookup: CDR1 SGHKS, CDR2 YYEKEE (reference sequence). The CDR3 coding sequence is TGTGCCAGCAGCTTGGAAAGGGCGGCCCTGGCCCAGTACTTC. The encoded protein is CASSLERAALAQYF.

This clonotype has just a few counts. V is TRBV3-1 and J is TRBJ2-1; no definite D call. The CDR3 loop spans 15 amino acids. V was pared by 0 bases and J by 4 bases, with 10 bases between. In germline, CDR1 is LGHDT, CDR2 YNNKEL (reference sequence). For the CDR3, the DNA is TGTGCCAGCAGCCAAGATAGTCAGGCGTACAATGAGCAGTTCTTC. This gives the protein CASSQDSQAYNEQFF.

This clonotype appeared many times. CDR3 nucleotide sequence: TGCAGCGTACTAGCGCTTACCTACGAGCAGTACTTC. Translated: CSVLALTYEQYF. J is TRBJ2-7 and V is TRBV29-1; TRBD2 agrees at 7 bases. There are 12 residues in the CDR3. CDR1 is SQVTM, CDR2 ANQGSEA, per germline. V was pared by 6 bases and J by 2 bases, with 4 bases of the junction left unmatched.

The chain employs TRBV5-1 and TRBJ2-5; the D call may be TRBD1 or TRBD2 (5 bases each). Germline CDR1 is SGHRS and CDR2 is YFSETQ. CDR3 length: 14 amino acids. V was cut by 4 bases and J by 7 bases, with 17 bases left in between. DNA of the CDR3: TGCGCCAGCAGCCTACTGGGACGTAGTGGGACCCAGTACTTC. This gives the protein CASSLLGRSGTQYF.

This clonotype was detected ten times or more. This chain links TRBV5-1 with TRBJ2-1; 7 bases agree with TRBD1. Germline V CDR1 and CDR2: SGHRS, YFSETQ. This CDR3 is built from 15 residues. The junction had 4 bases not matched to a gene; V was cut back by 4 bases and J by 0 bases. CDR3 sequence: CASSPEGASYNEQFF. CDR3 nucleotides: TGCGCCAGCAGCCCTGAGGGGGCCTCCTACAATGAGCAGTTCTTC.

This clonotype was observed a few times. The chain uses TRBV18 and TRBJ2-1; D perhaps matches TRBD2 (5 bases). This CDR3 contains 14 residues. Germline values: CDR1 KGHSH, CDR2 LQKENI. V lost 4 bases, J lost 9 bases, and 16 bases lay in between. CDR3 loop: CASSLGFSDFEQFF. The CDR3 DNA is TGTGCCAGCTCACTTGGATTCTCGGACTTTGAGCAGTTCTTC.

The genes are TRBV12-3 or TRBV12-4 and TRBJ2-4; D is unresolved. V was clipped by 3 bases and J by 5 bases, with 5 bases between them. The CDR3 runs 12 residues. The CDR3 DNA is TGTGCCAGCAGTTTTGGGGAAAACATTCAGTACTTC. The encoded protein is CASSFGENIQYF.

This clonotype was recorded at least ten times. The gene calls are TRBV4-3 and TRBJ1-2; 7 positions match TRBD1. J gave up 7 bases and V 4 bases, and 9 bases lay outside the gene matches. Germline CDR1 is LGHNA and CDR2 is YSLEER. This CDR3 has 14 residues. Here the CDR3 reads CASSRDRGGFGYTF. The CDR3 DNA is TGCGCCAGCAGCCGGGACAGAGGGGGATTTGGCTACACCTTC.

The chain recombines TRBV5-6 with TRBJ2-7; D is possibly TRBD2 (5 bases). CDR1 is SGHDT and CDR2 is YYEEEE in the germline V gene. V lost 4 bases and J 2 bases, leaving 13 bases between the germline ends. The CDR3 spans 14 residues. Here the CDR3 DNA reads TGTGCCAGCAGCACCCAAGCGGTCCCCTACGAGCAGTACTTC. Its translation is CASSTQAVPYEQYF.